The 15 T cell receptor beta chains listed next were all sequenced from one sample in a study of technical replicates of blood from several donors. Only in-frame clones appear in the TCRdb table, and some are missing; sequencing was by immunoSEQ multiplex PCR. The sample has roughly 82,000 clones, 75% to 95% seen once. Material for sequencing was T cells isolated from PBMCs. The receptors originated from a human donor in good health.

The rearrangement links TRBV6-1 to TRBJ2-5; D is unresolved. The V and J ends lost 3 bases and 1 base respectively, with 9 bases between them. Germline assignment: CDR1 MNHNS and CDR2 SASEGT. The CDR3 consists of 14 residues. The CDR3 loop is CASSERRIQETQYF. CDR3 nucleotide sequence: TGTGCCAGCAGTGAGAGGCGGATCCAAGAGACCCAGTACTTC.

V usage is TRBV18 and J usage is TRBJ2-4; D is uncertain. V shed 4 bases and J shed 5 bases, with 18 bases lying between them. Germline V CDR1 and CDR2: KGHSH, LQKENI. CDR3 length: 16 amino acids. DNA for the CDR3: TGTGCCAGCTCACGACCCGTGAACACCCTCGAAAACATTCAGTACTTC. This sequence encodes CASSRPVNTLENIQYF.

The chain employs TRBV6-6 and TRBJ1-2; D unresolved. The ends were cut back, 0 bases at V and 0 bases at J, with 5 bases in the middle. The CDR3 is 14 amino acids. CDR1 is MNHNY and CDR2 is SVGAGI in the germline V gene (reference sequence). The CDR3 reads CASSYSGANYGYTF. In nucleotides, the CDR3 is TGTGCCAGCAGTTACTCTGGAGCTAACTATGGCTACACCTTC.

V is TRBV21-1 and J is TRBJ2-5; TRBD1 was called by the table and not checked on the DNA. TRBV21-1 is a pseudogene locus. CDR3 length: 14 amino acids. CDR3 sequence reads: CASSKDRAGETQYF. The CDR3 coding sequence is TGTGCCAGCAGCAAAGACAGGGCCGGTGAGACCCAGTACTTC.

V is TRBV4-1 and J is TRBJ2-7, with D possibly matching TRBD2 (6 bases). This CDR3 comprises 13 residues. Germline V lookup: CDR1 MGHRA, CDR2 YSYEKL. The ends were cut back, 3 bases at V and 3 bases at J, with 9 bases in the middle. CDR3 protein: CASSQGLGYEQYF. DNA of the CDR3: TGCGCCAGCAGCCAGGGACTTGGCTACGAGCAGTACTTC.

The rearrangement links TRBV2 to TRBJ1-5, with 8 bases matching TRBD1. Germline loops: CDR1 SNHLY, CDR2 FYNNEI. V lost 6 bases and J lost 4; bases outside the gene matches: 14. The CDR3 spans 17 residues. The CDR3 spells CASSRMPGQGGNQPQHF. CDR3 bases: TGTGCCAGCAGCAGGATGCCCGGACAGGGCGGGAATCAGCCCCAGCATTTT.

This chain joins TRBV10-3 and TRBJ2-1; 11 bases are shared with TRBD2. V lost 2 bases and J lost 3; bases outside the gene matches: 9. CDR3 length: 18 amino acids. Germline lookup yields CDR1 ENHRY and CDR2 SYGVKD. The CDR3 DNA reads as TGTGCCATCAGTGAGGGGGACCTAGCGGGAGGAGGCTACAATGAGCAGTTCTTC. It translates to CAISEGDLAGGGYNEQFF.

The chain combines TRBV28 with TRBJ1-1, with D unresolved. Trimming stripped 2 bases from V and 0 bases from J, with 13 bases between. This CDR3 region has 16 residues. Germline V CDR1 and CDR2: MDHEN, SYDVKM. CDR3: CASSLRRIQMNTEAFF. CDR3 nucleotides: TGTGCCAGCAGTTTAAGGCGTATACAGATGAACACTGAAGCTTTCTTT.

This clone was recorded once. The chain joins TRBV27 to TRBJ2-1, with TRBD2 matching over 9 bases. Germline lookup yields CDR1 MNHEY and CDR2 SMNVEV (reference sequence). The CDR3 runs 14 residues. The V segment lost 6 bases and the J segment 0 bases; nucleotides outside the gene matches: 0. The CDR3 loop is CASRLAGSYNEQFF. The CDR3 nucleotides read TGTGCCAGCAGACTAGCGGGCTCCTACAATGAGCAGTTCTTC.

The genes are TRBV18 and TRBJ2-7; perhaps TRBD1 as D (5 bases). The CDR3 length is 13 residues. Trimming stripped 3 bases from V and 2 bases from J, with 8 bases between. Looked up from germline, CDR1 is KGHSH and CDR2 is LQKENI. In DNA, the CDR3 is TGTGCCAGCTCACCGGAAGGGGCCTACGAGCAGTACTTC. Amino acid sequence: CASSPEGAYEQYF.

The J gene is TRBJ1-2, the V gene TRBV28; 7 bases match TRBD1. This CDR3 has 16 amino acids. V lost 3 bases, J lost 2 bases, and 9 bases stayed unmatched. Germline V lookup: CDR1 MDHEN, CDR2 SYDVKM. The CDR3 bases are TGTGCCAGCAGTTTGCCCCTTCTGACAGGGAACTATGGCTACACCTTC. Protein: CASSLPLLTGNYGYTF.

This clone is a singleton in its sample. The chain's CDR3 is CSMRQRPSGTDTQYF. The CDR3 bases are TGCAGCATGAGGCAGCGACCGAGCGGCACAGATACGCAGTATTTT. The V gene is TRBV29-1, the J gene TRBJ2-3; no clear D gene. The CDR3 has 15 amino acids. V was clipped by 8 bases and J by 1 base, with 19 bases between them. Per the germline V gene, CDR1 is SQVTM and CDR2 is ANQGSEA.

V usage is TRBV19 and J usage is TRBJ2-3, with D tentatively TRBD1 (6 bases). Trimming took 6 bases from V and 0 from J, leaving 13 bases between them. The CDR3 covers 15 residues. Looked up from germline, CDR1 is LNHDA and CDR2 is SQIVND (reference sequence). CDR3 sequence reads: CASSPRTASTDTQYF. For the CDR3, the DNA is TGTGCCAGTAGCCCTCGGACAGCAAGCACAGATACGCAGTATTTT.

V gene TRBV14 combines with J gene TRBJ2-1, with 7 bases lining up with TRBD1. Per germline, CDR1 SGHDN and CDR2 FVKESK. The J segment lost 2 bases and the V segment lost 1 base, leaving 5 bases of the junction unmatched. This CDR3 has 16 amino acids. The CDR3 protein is CASSQAGRGTYNEQFF. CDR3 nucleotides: TGTGCCAGCAGCCAAGCCGGCAGGGGGACCTACAATGAGCAGTTCTTC.

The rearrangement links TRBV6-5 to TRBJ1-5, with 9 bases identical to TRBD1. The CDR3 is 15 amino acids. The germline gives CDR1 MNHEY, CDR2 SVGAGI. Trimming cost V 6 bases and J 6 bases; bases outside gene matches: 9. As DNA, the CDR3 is TGTGCCAGCAGGCCGGGACAGGGTAGGTTTCAGCCCCAGCATTTT. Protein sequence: CASRPGQGRFQPQHF.